Sequencing of this T cell receptor (beta chain) was carried out in a study of T cell responses to AZD1222 COVID-19 vaccine. Worth noting for this clone: Its specificity is unknown.

General study results and limits: A rise in Spike-specific TCR breadth and depth followed two AZD1222 doses. Targeting of unmutated variant regions was reportedly seen in nearly half of spike-specific TCRs. The CD4 TCRs associated with vaccination extended across spike and predominated at 160-218 and 743-854. There were repertoire samples only from the period after the peak T cell response.

Sequencing was performed with immunoSEQ multiplex PCR; in TCRdb, only in-frame clones are kept and a portion is missing. This sample has roughly 96,000 clones, with 90% found just once. Germline V gene lookup returns CDR1 MDHEN and CDR2 SYDVKM. This CDR3 comprises 13 residues. The ends were cut back, 8 bases at V and 5 bases at J, with 15 bases in the middle. This TCR derives from an adult in good health. The V gene is TRBV28, the J gene TRBJ1-2, with D hard to call. Sequencing was performed on peripheral blood, taken on day 0 of AZD1222 vaccination. The CDR3 DNA follows: TGTGCCAGCCGGGTGGACCGGGATTATGGCTACACCTTC. Translation gives CASRVDRDYGYTF.